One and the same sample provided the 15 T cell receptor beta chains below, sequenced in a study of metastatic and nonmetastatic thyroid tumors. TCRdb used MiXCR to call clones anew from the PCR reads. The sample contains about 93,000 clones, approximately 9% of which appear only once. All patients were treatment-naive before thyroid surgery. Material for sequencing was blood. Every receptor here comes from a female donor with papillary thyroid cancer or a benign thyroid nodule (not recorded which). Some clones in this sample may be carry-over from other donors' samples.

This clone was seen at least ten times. The CDR3 sequence is CSASPRLGNTEAFF. As DNA, the CDR3 is TGCAGTGCTAGCCCGAGGTTGGGGAACACTGAAGCTTTCTTT. The chain employs TRBV20-1 and TRBJ1-1; D gene uncertain. The CDR3 is 14 residues long. Trimming shortened V by 3 bases and J by 1 base, and 12 bases separated the two germline ends. Germline loops: CDR1 DFQATT, CDR2 SNEGSKA (reference sequence).

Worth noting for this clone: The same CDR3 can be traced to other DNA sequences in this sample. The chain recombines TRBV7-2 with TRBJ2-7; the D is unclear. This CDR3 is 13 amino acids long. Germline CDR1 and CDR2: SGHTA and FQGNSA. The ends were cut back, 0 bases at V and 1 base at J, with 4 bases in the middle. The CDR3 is CASSLAGSYEQYF. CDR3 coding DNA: TGTGCCAGCAGCTTAGCGGGGTCCTACGAGCAGTACTTC. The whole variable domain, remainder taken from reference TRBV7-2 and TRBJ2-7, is GAGVSQSPSNKVTEKGKDVELRCDPISGHTALYWYRQSLGQGLEFLIYFQGNSAPDKSGLPSDRFSAERTGGSVSTLTIQRTQQEDSAVYLCASSLAGSYEQYFGPGTRLTVT.

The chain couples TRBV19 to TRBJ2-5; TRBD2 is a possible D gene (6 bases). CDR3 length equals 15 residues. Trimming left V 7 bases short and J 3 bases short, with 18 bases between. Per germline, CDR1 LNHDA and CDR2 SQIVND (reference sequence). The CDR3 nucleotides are TGTGCCAGTAAAAGTCGGCCCATAGCGGAAGAGACCCAGTACTTC. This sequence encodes CASKSRPIAEETQYF. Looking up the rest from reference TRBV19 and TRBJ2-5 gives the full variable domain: DGGITQSPKYLFRKEGQNVTLSCEQNLNHDAMYWYRQDPGQGLRLIYYSQIVNDFQKGDIAEGYSVSREKKESFPLTVTSAQKNPTAFYLCASKSRPIAEETQYFGPGTRLLVL.

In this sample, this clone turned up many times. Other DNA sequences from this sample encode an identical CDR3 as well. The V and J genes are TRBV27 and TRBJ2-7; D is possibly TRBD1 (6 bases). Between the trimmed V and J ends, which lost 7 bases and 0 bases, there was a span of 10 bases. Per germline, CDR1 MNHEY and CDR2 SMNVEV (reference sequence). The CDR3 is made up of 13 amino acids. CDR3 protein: CASIGQSSYEQYF. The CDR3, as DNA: TGTGCCAGCATCGGACAGAGCTCCTACGAGCAGTACTTC.

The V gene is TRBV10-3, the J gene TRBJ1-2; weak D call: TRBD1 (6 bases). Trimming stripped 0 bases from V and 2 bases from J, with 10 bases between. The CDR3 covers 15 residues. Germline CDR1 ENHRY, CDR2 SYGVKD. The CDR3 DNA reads TGTGCCATCAGTGAGTCGAGCACAGGGAACTATGGCTACACCTTC. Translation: CAISESSTGNYGYTF.

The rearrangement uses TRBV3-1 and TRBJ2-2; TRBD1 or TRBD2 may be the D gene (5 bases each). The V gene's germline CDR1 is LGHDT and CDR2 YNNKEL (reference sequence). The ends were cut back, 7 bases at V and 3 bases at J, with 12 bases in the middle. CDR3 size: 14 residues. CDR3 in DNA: TGTGCCAGCAACCGGGACGGATACACCGGGGAGCTGTTTTTT. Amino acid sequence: CASNRDGYTGELFF.

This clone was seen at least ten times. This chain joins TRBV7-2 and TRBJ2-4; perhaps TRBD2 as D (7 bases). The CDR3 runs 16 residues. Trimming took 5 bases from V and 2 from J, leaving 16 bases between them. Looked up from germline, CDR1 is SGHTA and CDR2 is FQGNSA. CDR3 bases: TGTGCCAGCAGCCCTGGGGGGGGGGCGTCCAAAAACATTCAGTACTTC. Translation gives CASSPGGGASKNIQYF.

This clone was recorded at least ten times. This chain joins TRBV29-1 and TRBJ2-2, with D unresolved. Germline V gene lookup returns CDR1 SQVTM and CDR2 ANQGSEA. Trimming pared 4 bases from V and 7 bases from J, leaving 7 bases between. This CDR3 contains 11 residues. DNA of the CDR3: TGCAGCGTTGGAGAGGTCGGGGAGCTGTTTTTT. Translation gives CSVGEVGELFF.

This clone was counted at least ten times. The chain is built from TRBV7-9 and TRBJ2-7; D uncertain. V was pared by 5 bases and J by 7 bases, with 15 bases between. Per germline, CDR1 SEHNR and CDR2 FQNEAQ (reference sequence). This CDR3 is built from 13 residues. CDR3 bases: TGTGCCAGCAGCCCCGCGGTAGAGAGGGAGCAGTACTTC. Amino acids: CASSPAVEREQYF.

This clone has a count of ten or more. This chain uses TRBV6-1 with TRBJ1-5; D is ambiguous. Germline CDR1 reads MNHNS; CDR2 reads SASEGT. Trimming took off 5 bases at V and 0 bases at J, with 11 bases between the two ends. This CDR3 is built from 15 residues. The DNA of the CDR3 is TGTGCCAGCAGTTTCCAGTGGGGTAGCAATCAGCCCCAGCATTTT. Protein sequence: CASSFQWGSNQPQHF.

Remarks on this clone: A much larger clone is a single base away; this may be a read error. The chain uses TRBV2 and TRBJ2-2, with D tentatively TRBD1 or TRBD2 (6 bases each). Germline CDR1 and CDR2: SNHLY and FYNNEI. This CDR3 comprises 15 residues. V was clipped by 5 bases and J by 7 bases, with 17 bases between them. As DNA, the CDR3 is TGTGCCAGCAGTCCCGACAGGTGGCGGGGCGGGGAGCTGTTTTTT. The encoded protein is CASSPDRWRGGELFF.

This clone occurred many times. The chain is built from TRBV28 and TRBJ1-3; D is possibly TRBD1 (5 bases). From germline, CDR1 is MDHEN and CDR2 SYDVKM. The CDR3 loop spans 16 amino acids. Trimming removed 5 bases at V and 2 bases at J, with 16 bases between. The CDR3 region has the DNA TGTGCCAGCAGTCCTCAGGCAGGGCTTGCTGGAAACACCATATATTTT. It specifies CASSPQAGLAGNTIYF.

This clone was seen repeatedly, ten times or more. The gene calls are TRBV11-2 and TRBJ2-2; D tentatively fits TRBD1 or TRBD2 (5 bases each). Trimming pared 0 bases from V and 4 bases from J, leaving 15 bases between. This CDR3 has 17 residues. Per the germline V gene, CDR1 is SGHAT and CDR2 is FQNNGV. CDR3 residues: CASSLEGGTPGTGELFF. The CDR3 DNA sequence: TGTGCCAGCAGCTTAGAGGGTGGGACGCCGGGCACCGGGGAGCTGTTTTTT.

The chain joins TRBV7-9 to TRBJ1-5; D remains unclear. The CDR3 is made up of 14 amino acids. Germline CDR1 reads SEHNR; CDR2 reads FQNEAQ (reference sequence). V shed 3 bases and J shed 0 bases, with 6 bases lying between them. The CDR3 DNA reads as TGTGCCAGCAGCTTCCATGATAGCAATCAGCCCCAGCATTTT. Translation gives CASSFHDSNQPQHF.

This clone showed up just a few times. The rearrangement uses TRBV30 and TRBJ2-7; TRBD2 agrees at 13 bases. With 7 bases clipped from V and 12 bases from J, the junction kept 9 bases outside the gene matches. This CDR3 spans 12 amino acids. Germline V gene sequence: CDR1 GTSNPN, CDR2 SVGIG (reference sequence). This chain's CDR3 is CASGTSGTCPYF. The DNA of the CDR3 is TGTGCCTCCGGGACTAGCGGGACGTGTCCGTACTTC.